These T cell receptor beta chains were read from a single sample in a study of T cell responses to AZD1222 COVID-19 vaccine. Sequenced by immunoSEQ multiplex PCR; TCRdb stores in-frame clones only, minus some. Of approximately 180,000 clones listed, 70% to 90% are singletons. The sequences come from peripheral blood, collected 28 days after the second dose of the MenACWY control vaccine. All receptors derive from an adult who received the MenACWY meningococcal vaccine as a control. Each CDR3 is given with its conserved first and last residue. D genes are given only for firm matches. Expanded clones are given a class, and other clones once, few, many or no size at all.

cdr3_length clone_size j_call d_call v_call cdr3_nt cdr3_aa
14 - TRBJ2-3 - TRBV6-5 TGTGCCAGCAGTTACGGGAAAGACACAGATACGCAGTATTTT CASSYGKDTDTQYF
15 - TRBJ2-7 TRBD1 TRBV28 TGTGCCAGCAGCCGCTCGACAGGGAACGACTACGAGCAGTACTTC CASSRSTGNDYEQYF
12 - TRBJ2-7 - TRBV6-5 TGTGCCAGCAGTTATACCCTAGACGAGCAGTACTTC CASSYTLDEQYF
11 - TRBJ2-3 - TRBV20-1 TGCAGTGCCCCGACCGCAGATACGCAGTATTTT CSAPTADTQYF
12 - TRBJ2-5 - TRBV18 TGTGCCAGCTCACCAAGGGGGGAGACCCAGTACTTC CASSPRGETQYF
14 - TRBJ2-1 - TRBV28 TGTGCCAGCAGTCCACGACCCTGGGGGAGTGAGCAGTTCTTC CASSPRPWGSEQFF
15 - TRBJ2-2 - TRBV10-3 TGTGCCATCAGTGGAAAGGGGATTAACACCGGGGAGCTGTTTTTT CAISGKGINTGELFF
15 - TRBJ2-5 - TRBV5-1 TGCGCCAGCAGCTTGGGACCGACAGCACAAGAGACCCAGTACTTC CASSLGPTAQETQYF
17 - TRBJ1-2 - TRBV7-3 TGTGCCAGCAGCCGGAATTCTGCCACCATTTCTATTTATGGCTACACCTTC CASSRNSATISIYGYTF
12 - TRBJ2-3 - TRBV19 TGTGCCAGTAGTATAACAGGGGATACGCAGTATTTT CASSITGDTQYF
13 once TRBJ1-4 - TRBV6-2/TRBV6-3 TGTGCCCACAGCCTTGCAACTAATGAAAAACTGTTTTTT CAHSLATNEKLFF
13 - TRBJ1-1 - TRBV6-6 TGTGCCAGCAGTTACTCGACCAGCACTGAAGCTTTCTTT CASSYSTSTEAFF
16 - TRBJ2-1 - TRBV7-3 TGTGCCAGCAGCTTTGTTGGTACCCAGGCCCGGGATGAGCAGTTCTTC CASSFVGTQARDEQFF
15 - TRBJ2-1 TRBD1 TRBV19 TGTGCCAGTAGTTGGAAGACAGGGGACAGCAATGAGCAGTTCTTC CASSWKTGDSNEQFF
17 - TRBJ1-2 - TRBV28 TGTGCCAGCAGTTTGGCTAAATCCCAGGGCGCTAACTATGGCTACACCTTC CASSLAKSQGANYGYTF
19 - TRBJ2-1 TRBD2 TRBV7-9 TGTGCCAGCAGCTTTGCCCCGGGACTAGCGGTAAGCTCCTACAATGAGCAGTTCTTC CASSFAPGLAVSSYNEQFF
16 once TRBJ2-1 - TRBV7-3 TGTGCCAGCAGCTTAAATACAGGGAGCTCCTACAATGAGCAGTTCTTC CASSLNTGSSYNEQFF
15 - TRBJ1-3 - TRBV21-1 TGTGCCAGCAAACCTACAGGGGCCTCTGGAAACACCATATATTTT CASKPTGASGNTIYF
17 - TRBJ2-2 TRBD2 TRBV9 TGTGCCAGCAGCGTCCACTTACTAGCGGGAAACACCGGGGAGCTGTTTTTT CASSVHLLAGNTGELFF
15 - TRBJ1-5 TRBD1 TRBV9 TGTGCCAGCAGCGCGACAGGGGATGGGGGTCAGCCCCAGCATTTT CASSATGDGGQPQHF
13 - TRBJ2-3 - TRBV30 TGTGCCTGGAGTTTAGAGGATGCGAATACGCAGTATTTT CAWSLEDANTQYF
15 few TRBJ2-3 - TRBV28 TGTGCCAGCAGTTTGTCGGCAGGGAACACAGATACGCAGTATTTT CASSLSAGNTDTQYF
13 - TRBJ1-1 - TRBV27 TGTGCCAGCAGTGGCCAGGTGAACACTGAAGCTTTCTTT CASSGQVNTEAFF
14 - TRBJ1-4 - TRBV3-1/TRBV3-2 TGTGCCAGCAGCCCCCTTGTAACTAATGAAAAACTGTTTTTT CASSPLVTNEKLFF
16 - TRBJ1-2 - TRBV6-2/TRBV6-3 TGTGCCAGCAGTTCAAATCGGGCCCGGAGGGACTATGGCTACACCTTC CASSSNRARRDYGYTF
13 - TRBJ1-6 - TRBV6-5 TGTGCCAGCAGTTACTCGATGAATGTCCCCCTCCACTTT CASSYSMNVPLHF
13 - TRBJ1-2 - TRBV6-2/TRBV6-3 TGTGCCAGCAGTCTACAGGGTGACTATGGCTACACCTTC CASSLQGDYGYTF
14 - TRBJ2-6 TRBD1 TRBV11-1 TGTGCCAGCAGCCAGGGGGATGGGGCCAACGTCCTGACTTTC CASSQGDGANVLTF
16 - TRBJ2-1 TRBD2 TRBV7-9 TGTGCCAGCAGCTTAGGCGGGAGTTCCCCCTACAATGAGCAGTTCTTC CASSLGGSSPYNEQFF
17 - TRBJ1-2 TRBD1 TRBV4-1 TGCGCCAGCAGCCAGCCGGCGACCAGGGGGTTTAACTATGGCTACACCTTC CASSQPATRGFNYGYTF
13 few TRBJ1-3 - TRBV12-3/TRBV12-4 TGTGCCAGCAGTTTAGGCAGCACAAACACCATATATTTT CASSLGSTNTIYF
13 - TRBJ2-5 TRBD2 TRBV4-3 TGCGCCAGCAGCCGGAGCGGGACAGAGACCCAGTACTTC CASSRSGTETQYF
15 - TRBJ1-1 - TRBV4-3 TGCGCCAGCAGCCAAGTTTCCCCCCCCCAGGGAGAAGCTTTCTTT CASSQVSPPQGEAFF
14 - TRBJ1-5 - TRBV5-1 TGCGCCAGCAGCTTTTCAGGGGACGGACAGCCCCAGCATTTT CASSFSGDGQPQHF
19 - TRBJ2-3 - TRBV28 TGTGCCAGCAGTTTATATGTGAAGGCGGGAACAGGTGGATCAGATACGCAGTATTTT CASSLYVKAGTGGSDTQYF
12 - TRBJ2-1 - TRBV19 TGTGCCAGTATGTCGGACTACAATGAGCAGTTCTTC CASMSDYNEQFF
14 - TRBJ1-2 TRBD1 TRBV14 TGTGCCAGCAGCCTCGGACAGGGTAACTATGGCTACACCTTC CASSLGQGNYGYTF
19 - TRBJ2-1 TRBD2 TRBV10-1 TGCGCCAGCAGTGGACGGGATTTCGATGGGACTAGCGGGAGTGTGGAGCAGTTCTTC CASSGRDFDGTSGSVEQFF
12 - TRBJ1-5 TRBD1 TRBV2 TGTGCCAGCACACAGGGGAATCAGCCCCAGCATTTT CASTQGNQPQHF
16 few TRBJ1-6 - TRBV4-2 TGTGCCAGCAGCCAAGACCGGGACGGGCGGAATTCACCCCTCCACTTT CASSQDRDGRNSPLHF
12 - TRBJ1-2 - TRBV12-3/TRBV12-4 TGTGCCAGCAGTTTATCGGCGCGCGGCTACACCTTC CASSLSARGYTF
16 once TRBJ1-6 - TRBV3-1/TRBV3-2 TGTGCCAGCAGCAGGGAGATAAGACGGAATAATTCACCCCTCCACTTT CASSREIRRNNSPLHF